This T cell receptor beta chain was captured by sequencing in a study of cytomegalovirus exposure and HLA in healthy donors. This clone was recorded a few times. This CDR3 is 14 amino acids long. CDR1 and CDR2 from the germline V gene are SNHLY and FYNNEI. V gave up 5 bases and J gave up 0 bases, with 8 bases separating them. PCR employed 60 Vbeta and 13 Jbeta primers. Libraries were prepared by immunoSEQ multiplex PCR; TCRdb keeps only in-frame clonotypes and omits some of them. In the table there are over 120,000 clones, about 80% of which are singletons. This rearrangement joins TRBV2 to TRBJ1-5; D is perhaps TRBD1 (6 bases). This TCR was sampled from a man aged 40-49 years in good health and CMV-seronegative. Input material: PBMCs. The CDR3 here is CASSYRVSNQPQHF. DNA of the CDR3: TGTGCCAGCAGTTACAGGGTTAGCAATCAGCCCCAGCATTTT.